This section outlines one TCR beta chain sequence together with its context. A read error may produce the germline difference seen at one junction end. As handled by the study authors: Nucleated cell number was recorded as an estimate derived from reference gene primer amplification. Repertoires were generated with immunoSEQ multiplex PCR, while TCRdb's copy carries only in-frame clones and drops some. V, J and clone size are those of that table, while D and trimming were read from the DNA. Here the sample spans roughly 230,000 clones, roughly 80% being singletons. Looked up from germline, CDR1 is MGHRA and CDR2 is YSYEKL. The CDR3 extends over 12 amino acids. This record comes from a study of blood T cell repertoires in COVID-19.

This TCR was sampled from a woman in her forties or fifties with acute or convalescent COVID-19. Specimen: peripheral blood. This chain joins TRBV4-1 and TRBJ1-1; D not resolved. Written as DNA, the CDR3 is TGCGCCAGCAGCCAAGTGAACAGTGAAGCTTTCTTT. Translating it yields CASSQVNSEAFF.